This T cell receptor (beta chain) was identified during a study of cytomegalovirus exposure and HLA in healthy donors. The study's findings and limits: Reports indicate that TCR beta sequences accurately predicted the HLA-A and HLA-B alleles of most subjects. Rarity characterized most TCR sequences, yet some public TCRs appeared in many donors. According to reports, the classifier identified cytomegalovirus status with high specificity and sensitivity.

Worth noting for this clone: The antigen is undetermined. In the same sample, other DNA sequences code for this CDR3.

This CDR3 spans 13 amino acids. Trimming left V 1 base short and J 1 base short, with 4 bases between. Per germline, CDR1 SGHVS and CDR2 FQNEAQ. The PCR employed 60 Vbeta primers together with 13 Jbeta primers. The data were produced by immunoSEQ multiplex PCR, yet TCRdb's version contains in-frame clones alone and is incomplete. Here the sample spans 200,000 or so clones, about three quarters being singletons. The sequencing input was PBMCs. This TCR was recovered from a young woman in good health and CMV-seropositive. The V and J genes are TRBV7-8 and TRBJ1-1; D call uncertain. The CDR3 DNA is TGTGCCAGCAGCTTAGGGAGGAACACTGAAGCTTTCTTT. Translated: CASSLGRNTEAFF. Based on the CDR3 plus reference TRBV7-8 and TRBJ1-1, the full variable domain is GAGVSQSPRYKVAKRGQDVALRCDPISGHVSLFWYQQALGQGPEFLTYFQNEAQLDKSGLPSDRFFAERPEGSVSTLKIQRTQQEDSAVYLCASSLGRNTEAFFGQGTRLTVV.